This T cell receptor (beta chain) was found in a study of blood T cell repertoires in COVID-19. Study as a whole: The study drew acute and convalescent COVID-19 samples from the United States, Italy and Spain. From T cells, B-cell-depleted T cells, or PBMCs came the material, which was cDNA or gDNA.

Under the authors' procedure: Amplification with reference gene primers provided the estimates of nucleated cell counts. Generated by immunoSEQ multiplex PCR, the TCRdb table keeps only in-frame clones and is missing some. From that table come the V and J calls and clone size; the DNA was used to work out D and trimming. This sample has about 95,000 clones; 75% to 90% occur once, and the top ten carry more than 3%. V lost 6 bases and J 3 bases, leaving 12 bases between the germline ends. The CDR3 extends over 14 amino acids. Germline lookup yields CDR1 MDHEN and CDR2 SYDVKM. This clone was seen a handful of times.

Sequencing used peripheral blood. The receptor's source is a woman in her 70s with acute or convalescent COVID-19. The V call is TRBV28, the J call TRBJ1-5, with D possibly matching TRBD1 (6 bases). CDR3: CASSPTGFNQPQHF. CDR3 nucleotides: TGTGCCAGCAGCCCAACAGGGTTCAATCAGCCCCAGCATTTT.